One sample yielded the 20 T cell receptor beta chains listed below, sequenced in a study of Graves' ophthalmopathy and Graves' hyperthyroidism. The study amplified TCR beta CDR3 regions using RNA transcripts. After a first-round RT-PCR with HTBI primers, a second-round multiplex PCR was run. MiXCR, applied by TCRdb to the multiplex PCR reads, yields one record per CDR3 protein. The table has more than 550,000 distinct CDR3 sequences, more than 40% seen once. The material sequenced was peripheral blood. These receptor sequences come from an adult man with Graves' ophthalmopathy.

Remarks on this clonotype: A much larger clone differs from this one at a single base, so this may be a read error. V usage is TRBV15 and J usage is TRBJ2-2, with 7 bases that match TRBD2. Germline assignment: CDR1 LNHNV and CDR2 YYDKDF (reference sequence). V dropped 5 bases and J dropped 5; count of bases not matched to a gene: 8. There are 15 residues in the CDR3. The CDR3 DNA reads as TGTGCCACCAGCTTAAACCGACTAGCTACCGGGGAGCTGTTTTTT. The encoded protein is CATSLNRLATGELFF.

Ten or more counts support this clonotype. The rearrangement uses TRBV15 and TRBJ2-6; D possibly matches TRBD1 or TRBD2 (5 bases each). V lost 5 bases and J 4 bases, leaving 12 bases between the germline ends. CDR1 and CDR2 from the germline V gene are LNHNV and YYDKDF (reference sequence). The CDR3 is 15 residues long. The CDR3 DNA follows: TGTGCCACCAGCGAGGGACCTGCGGGGGCCAACGTCCTGACTTTC. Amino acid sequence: CATSEGPAGANVLTF.

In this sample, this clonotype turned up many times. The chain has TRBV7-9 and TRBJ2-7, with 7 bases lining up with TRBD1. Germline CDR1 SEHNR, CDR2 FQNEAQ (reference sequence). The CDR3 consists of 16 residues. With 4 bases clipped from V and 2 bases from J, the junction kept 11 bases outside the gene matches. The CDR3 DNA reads TGTGCCAGCAGCTACCGCAGAAGGACAGGCACCTACGAGCAGTACTTC. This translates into CASSYRRRTGTYEQYF.

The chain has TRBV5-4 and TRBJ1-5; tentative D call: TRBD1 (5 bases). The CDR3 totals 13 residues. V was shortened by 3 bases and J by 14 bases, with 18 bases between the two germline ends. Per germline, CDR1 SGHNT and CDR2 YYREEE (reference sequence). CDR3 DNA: TGTGCCAGCAGCTATCTGGGACGCTCAACCGAGCATTTT. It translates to CASSYLGRSTEHF.

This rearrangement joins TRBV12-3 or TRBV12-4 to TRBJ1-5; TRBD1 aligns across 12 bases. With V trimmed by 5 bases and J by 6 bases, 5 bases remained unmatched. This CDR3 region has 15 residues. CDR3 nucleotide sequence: TGTGCCAGCAGTGGGACAGGGGGCGCTTTTCAGCCCCAGCATTTT. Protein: CASSGTGGAFQPQHF.

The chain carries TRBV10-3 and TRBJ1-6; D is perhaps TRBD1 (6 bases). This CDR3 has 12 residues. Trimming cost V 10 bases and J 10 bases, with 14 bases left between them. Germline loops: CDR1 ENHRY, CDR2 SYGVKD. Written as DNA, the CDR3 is TGTGCCACCTCGGTGGGGGGCTCACCCCTCCACTTT. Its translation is CATSVGGSPLHF.

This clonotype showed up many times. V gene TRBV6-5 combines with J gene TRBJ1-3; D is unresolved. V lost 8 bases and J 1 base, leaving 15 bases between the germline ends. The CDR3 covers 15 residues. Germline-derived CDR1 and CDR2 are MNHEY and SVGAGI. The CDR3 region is CASRLKGLSGNTIYF. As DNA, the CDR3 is TGTGCCAGCCGGCTCAAGGGCTTATCTGGAAACACCATATATTTT.

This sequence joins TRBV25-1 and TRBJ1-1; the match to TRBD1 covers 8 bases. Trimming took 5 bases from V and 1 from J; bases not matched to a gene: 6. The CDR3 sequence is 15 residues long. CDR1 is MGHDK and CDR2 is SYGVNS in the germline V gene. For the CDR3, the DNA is TGTGCCAGCAGTTTCCGGACAGGGTCGAACACTGAAGCTTTCTTT. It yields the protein CASSFRTGSNTEAFF.

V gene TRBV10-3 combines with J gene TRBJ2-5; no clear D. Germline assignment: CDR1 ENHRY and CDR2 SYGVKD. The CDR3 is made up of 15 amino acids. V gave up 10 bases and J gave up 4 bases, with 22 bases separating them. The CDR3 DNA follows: TGTGCCAGTCGAAGGGCAGTCTCTAGGCGAGAGACCCAGTACTTC. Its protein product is CASRRAVSRRETQYF.

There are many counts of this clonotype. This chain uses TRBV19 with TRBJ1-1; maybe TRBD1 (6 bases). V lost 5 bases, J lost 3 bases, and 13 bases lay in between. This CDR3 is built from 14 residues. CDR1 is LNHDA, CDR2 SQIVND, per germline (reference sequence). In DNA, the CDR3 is TGTGCCAGTAGTGAAACAGGGTGGGACACTGAAGCTTTCTTT. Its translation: CASSETGWDTEAFF.

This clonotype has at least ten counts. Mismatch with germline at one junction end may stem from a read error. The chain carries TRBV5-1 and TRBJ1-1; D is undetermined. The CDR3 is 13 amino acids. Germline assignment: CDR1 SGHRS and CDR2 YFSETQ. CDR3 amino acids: CASSPDGNTEAFF. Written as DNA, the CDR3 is TGTGCCAGCAGTCCGGACGGGAACACTGAAGCTTTCTTT.

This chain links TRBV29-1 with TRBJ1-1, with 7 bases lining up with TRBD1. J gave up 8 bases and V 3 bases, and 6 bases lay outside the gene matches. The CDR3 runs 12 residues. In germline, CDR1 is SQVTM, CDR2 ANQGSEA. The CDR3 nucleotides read TGCAGCGTTGACAGGGGGACACCCGAAGCTTTCTTT. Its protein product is CSVDRGTPEAFF.

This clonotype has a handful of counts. DNA for the CDR3: TGTGCCTGGAGGCTGACAGCGAACACCGGGGAGCTGTTTTTT. Protein sequence: CAWRLTANTGELFF. V and J are TRBV30 and TRBJ2-2, with D possibly being TRBD1 (5 bases). Trimming pared 3 bases from V and 0 bases from J, leaving 8 bases between. The CDR3 extends over 14 amino acids. The germline CDR1 and CDR2 sequences are GTSNPN and SVGIG (reference sequence). The complete variable domain, with remaining parts taken from reference TRBV30 and TRBJ2-2, reads SQTIHQWPATLVQPVGSPLSLECTVEGTSNPNLYWYRQAAGRGLQLLFYSVGIGQISSEVPQNLSASRPQDRQFILSSKKLLLSDSGFYLCAWRLTANTGELFFGEGSRLTVL.

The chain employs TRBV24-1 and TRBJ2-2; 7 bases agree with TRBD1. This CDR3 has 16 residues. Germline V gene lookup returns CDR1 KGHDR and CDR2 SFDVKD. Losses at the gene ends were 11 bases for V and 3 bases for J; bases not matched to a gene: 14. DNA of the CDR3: TGTGCCAGCTCACCAAGGGACAGCCGAGACACCGGGGAGCTGTTTTTT. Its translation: CASSPRDSRDTGELFF.

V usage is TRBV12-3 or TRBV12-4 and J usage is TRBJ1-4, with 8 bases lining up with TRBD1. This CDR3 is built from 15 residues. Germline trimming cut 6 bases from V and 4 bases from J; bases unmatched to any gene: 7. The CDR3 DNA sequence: TGTGCCAGCAGCCCGTCAGGGGGCGGTAATGAAAAACTGTTTTTT. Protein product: CASSPSGGGNEKLFF.

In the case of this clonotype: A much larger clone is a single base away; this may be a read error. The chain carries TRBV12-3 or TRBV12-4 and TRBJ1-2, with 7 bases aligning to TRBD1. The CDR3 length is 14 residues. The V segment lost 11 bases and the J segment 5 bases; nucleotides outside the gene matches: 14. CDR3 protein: CAGTYRDSGYGYTF. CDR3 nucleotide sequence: TGTGCCGGCACCTACCGGGACAGCGGATATGGCTACACCTTC.

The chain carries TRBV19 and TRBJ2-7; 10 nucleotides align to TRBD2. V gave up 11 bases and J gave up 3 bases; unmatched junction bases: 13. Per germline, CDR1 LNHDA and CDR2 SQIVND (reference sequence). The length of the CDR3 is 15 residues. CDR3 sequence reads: CAGKPSGRASYEQYF. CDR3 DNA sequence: TGTGCCGGTAAACCGAGCGGGAGGGCCAGCTACGAGCAGTACTTC.

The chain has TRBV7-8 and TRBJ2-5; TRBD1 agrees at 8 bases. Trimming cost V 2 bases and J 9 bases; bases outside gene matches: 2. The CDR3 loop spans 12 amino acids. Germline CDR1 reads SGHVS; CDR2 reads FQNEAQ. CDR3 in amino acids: CASSLSTGAQYF. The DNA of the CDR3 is TGTGCCAGCAGCTTATCGACAGGGGCCCAGTACTTC. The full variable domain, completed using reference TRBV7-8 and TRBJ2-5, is GAGVSQSPRYKVAKRGQDVALRCDPISGHVSLFWYQQALGQGPEFLTYFQNEAQLDKSGLPSDRFFAERPEGSVSTLKIQRTQQEDSAVYLCASSLSTGAQYFGPGTRLLVL.

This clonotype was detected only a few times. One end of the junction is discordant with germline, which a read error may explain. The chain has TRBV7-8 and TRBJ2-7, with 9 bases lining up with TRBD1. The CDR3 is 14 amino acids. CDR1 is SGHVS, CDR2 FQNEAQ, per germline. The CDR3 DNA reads TGCGCCAGCAGCCGGGGGACAGGGAACGACGAGCAGTACTTC. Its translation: CASSRGTGNDEQYF.

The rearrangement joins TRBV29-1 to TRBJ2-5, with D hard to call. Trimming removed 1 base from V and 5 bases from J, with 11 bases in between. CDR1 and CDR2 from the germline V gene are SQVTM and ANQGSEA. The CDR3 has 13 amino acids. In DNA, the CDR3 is TGCAGCGTTGAAGGGAACACCTACGAGACCCAGTACTTC. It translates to CSVEGNTYETQYF.